This TCR beta chain was retrieved from a study of T cells after posttransplantation cyclophosphamide. This clone was seen a handful of times. Clones were sequenced by immunoSEQ multiplex PCR, and TCRdb holds only the in-frame ones, with some missing. The sample contains about 41,000 clones, none of them singletons. This TCR came from a man aged 30-40 years in good health and a related stem cell transplant donor. Sequenced sample: PBMCs.

DNA of the CDR3: TGTGCCAGCAGTAATGTACCGGGACTAGCGGGAGCAGAGACCCAGTACTTC. This gives the protein CASSNVPGLAGAETQYF. The chain employs TRBV28 and TRBJ2-5, with TRBD2 matching over 14 bases. J lost 4 bases, V lost 5 bases, and 9 bases had no gene match. Germline lookup yields CDR1 MDHEN and CDR2 SYDVKM. This CDR3 has 17 residues. The whole variable domain, remainder taken from reference TRBV28 and TRBJ2-5, is DVKVTQSSRYLVKRTGEKVFLECVQDMDHENMFWYRQDPGLGLRLIYFSYDVKMKEKGDIPEGYSVSREKKERFSLILESASTNQTSMYLCASSNVPGLAGAETQYFGPGTRLLVL.